The source of this T cell receptor beta chain is a study of blood T cell repertoires in COVID-19 (TCRdb year 2020). Context from the whole study: Samples covering the acute and convalescent phases of COVID-19 were provided by collaborators in the United States, Italy and Spain. The prospective study material was composed of cDNA or gDNA derived from T cells, B-cell-depleted T cells, or PBMCs. Subjects who had been exposed to COVID-19, were actively infected with it, or had recovered from it provided the deeply sampled blood TCRbeta repertoires that made up the dataset. The repertoires were released in a freely available public database intended as a resource for research on the immune response to SARS-CoV-2. Samples came from the ongoing ImmuneRACE study (first 160 participants) plus 1,254 subjects from 6 global collaborators. Sample metadata almost always included a de-identified subject ID, COVID-19 status, age in years and sex. Where available, HLA class I and class II types were obtained from metadata supplied by the sample provider rather than from assay-based typing.

The immunoSEQ Assay, a bias-controlled multiplex PCR, was used to amplify TCRbeta CDR3 regions from genomic DNA. Regarding the original processing steps: The number of nucleated cells in each sample was estimated from the amplification of reference gene primers within the assay. To quantify the absolute abundance of each unique TCRbeta CDR3 rearrangement, sequence reads were collapsed and filtered. For each sample, productive Simpson clonality was calculated as the square root of Simpson's diversity index over productive rearrangements. Drawn from immuneACCESS, this table holds only the in-frame rearrangements with V and J called that TCRdb kept. Clones are partly lost; checked studies trace under half to an unresolved V gene and leave the rest unexplained. Clone size and V and J calls were adopted from that table, with D and trimming inferred from the DNA. The sample yields about 160,000 clones; 85% to 95% were counted once. The top ten clonotypes cover 3.5% to 5% of the sample.

General findings and caveats noted by the study authors: Clinical and demographic metadata were provided uncurated, with the amount varying by source and participant.

Including cysteine and phenylalanine, the CDR3 has 13 amino acids. Here the CDR3 DNA is all that survives: 39 bases in frame from base 1. V is cut by 3 bases and J by 5 bases, and the space between the germline ends is 13 bases. CDR1 and CDR2, per the germline V gene (reference sequence), are GTSNPN and SVGIG. Each collaborating institution followed its own protocols to collect whole blood in K2EDTA tubes. For TCRbeta analysis, collaborators shipped samples in one of three forms: frozen whole blood, isolated PBMCs, or DNA extracted from either of those sample types. To note about this clone: The antigen it recognizes is unknown. No much larger clone exists at a distance of one base, and base qualities are not known.

Sequences were obtained from peripheral blood. The rearrangement joined TRBV30 to TRBJ1-1, with an unclear D gene assignment. The clonotype originates from a woman aged 45-60 years with acute or convalescent COVID-19. The bases read TGTGCCTGGAGGGAGGACGGTTGGACTGAAGCTTTCTTT. Translated, this gives CAWREDGWTEAFF.